These T cell receptor beta chains were read from a single sample in a study of blood T cell repertoires in COVID-19. The repertoire was sequenced with immunoSEQ multiplex PCR; TCRdb's copy has only in-frame clones and lacks some. This sample yields around 250,000 clones, of which 70% to 90% are seen a single time; about 0.7% belongs to the top ten. The source material was peripheral blood. All receptors derive from a human donor in a cohort sampled during active COVID-19. Each CDR3 is given with its conserved first and last residue. D genes are given only for firm matches. The size entry is marked missing in some rows and otherwise reads once, few, many or a size class.

d_call	j_call	clone_size	cdr3_length	v_call	cdr3_nt	cdr3_aa
TRBD2	TRBJ2-1	.	17	TRBV5-4	TGTGCCAGCAGCTTCCCCCTGGGACTAGCGATCGACAATGAGCAGTTCTTC	CASSFPLGLAIDNEQFF
.	TRBJ1-3	many	17	TRBV14	TGTGCCAGCAGCCAAGAATCAAGAAGCCTCTCTGGAAACACCATATATTTT	CASSQESRSLSGNTIYF
.	TRBJ2-3	.	16	TRBV14	TGTGCCAGCAGCCTCATGCGGGGAACTAGCACAGATACGCAGTATTTT	CASSLMRGTSTDTQYF
TRBD2	TRBJ2-6	.	18	TRBV6-4	TGTGCCAGCAGTCCCAGACTAGCGACGAGCTCTGGGGCCAACGTCCTGACTTTC	CASSPRLATSSGANVLTF
.	TRBJ2-6	.	17	TRBV12-5	TGTGCTAGTGGTTTGGGAGCGACTGGCCTTGGGGCCAACGTCCTGACTTTC	CASGLGATGLGANVLTF
TRBD2	TRBJ2-7	few	14	TRBV29-1	TGCAGCGTTGAAGAGGCTAGCGGGGCCTACGAGCAGTACTTC	CSVEEASGAYEQYF
.	TRBJ1-1	.	13	TRBV11-2	TGTGCCAGCAGCTCCCGACTGGAGGGTGAAGCTTTCTTT	CASSSRLEGEAFF
.	TRBJ2-7	.	15	TRBV4-3	TGCGCCAGCAGCCAGGACAGACAGGTCTCCTACGAGCAGTACTTC	CASSQDRQVSYEQYF
.	TRBJ1-5	.	14	TRBV28	TGTGCCAGCAGTTTTCTATTGAGTTTTGAGCCCCAGCATTTT	CASSFLLSFEPQHF
.	TRBJ1-1	.	13	TRBV11-2	TGTGCCAGCAGCCCCTTATCCCTGACTGAAGCTTTCTTT	CASSPLSLTEAFF
.	TRBJ2-7	.	14	TRBV14	TGTGCCAGCAGCCAAGCATACGACAGGCGCGAGCAGTACTTC	CASSQAYDRREQYF
.	TRBJ2-2	.	15	TRBV6-2/TRBV6-3	TGTGCCAGCAGTTACTCTGTAACAGCCTCCGGGGAGCTGTTTTTT	CASSYSVTASGELFF
.	TRBJ1-2	once	10	TRBV2	TGTGCCAGCAAAGACAGTGGCTACACCTTC	CASKDSGYTF
.	TRBJ2-5	.	10	TRBV25-1	TGTGCCAGCAGTGACAGGACCCAGTACTTC	CASSDRTQYF
.	TRBJ2-5	.	14	TRBV6-2/TRBV6-3	TGTGCCAGCAGTTACGACAGTTCCGAAGAGACCCAGTACTTC	CASSYDSSEETQYF
TRBD1	TRBJ1-6	.	15	TRBV28	TGTGCCAGCAGTCCAGGGGACAGGGAAGGGGCACCCCTCCACTTT	CASSPGDREGAPLHF
.	TRBJ1-4	.	14	TRBV21-1	TGTGCCAGTCGACGGTGCGGGGAGAATGAAAAACTGTTTTTT	CASRRCGENEKLFF
TRBD1	TRBJ2-2	.	18	TRBV3-1/TRBV3-2	TGTGCCAGCAGCCAAGATCGCGGACAGGGCGTTGTCACCGGGGAGCTGTTTTTT	CASSQDRGQGVVTGELFF